Sequencing of this T cell receptor (beta chain) was carried out in a study of yellow fever vaccine responses in identical twins. Regarding the study as a whole: On the reported evidence, twins' vaccine T cell responses seemed partly convergent and partly personalized.

TCRdb used MiXCR to reprocess the RT-PCR reads, holding one entry per CDR3 protein. Of approximately 13,000 distinct CDR3 sequences in the sample, about 83% were seen once. This clonotype was recorded only once. The antigen is unknown. The material was T cells from blood (PBMCs), unsorted or a sorted subset (not recorded which), obtained before or after yellow fever vaccination (not recorded which). The clonotype was recovered from a woman aged 18-29 years who received the yellow fever vaccine.

CDR3 protein: CASSHPMGSGTGELFF. CDR3 sequence (DNA): TGCGCCAGCAGCCACCCCATGGGTAGCGGGACCGGGGAGCTGTTTTTT. The chain recombines TRBV4-1 with TRBJ2-2, with 7 bases that match TRBD2. Germline V lookup: CDR1 MGHRA, CDR2 YSYEKL. With 3 bases clipped from V and 5 bases from J, the junction kept 9 bases outside the gene matches. The CDR3 is made up of 16 amino acids.